These 30 T cell receptor beta chains were all obtained from the same sample, sequenced in a study of response to subunit inactivated influenza vaccine. From the RT-PCR reads, TCRdb called clonotypes with MiXCR, one entry per CDR3 protein. Of hundreds of thousands of distinct CDR3 sequences in the sample, about 11% are singletons; the top ten hold roughly 11%. These data were also filed under a second study, of T cells expressing NK-cell markers. From that report: Generation of TCR beta cDNA was performed by 5'RACE template switching incorporating UMIs.

This specimen was PBMCs from blood, taken on the day of vaccination. These receptors were taken from a man in his fifties who received an inactivated influenza vaccine.

This clonotype was recorded at least ten times. The genes are TRBV6-5 and TRBJ2-3, with 11 nucleotides matching TRBD2. CDR1 and CDR2 (germline): MNHEY, SVGAGI. J was trimmed by 1 base and V by 2 bases; bases with no gene match: 11. This CDR3 contains 19 residues. CDR3 DNA sequence: TGTGCCAGCAGTTACGGTAGCGGGGGGGCTTTTATGGGCACAGATACGCAGTATTTT. Its translation: CASSYGSGGAFMGTDTQYF.

This clonotype came up many times. The rearrangement links TRBV28 to TRBJ2-5; TRBD2 is a possible D gene (5 bases). Per germline, CDR1 MDHEN and CDR2 SYDVKM. V dropped 8 bases and J dropped 5 bases, with 12 bases sitting between them. The CDR3 consists of 12 residues. The CDR3 DNA sequence: TGTGCCAGCGGTGAAGGGAGTGAGACCCAGTACTTC. This sequence encodes CASGEGSETQYF.

The sample holds a few counts of this clonotype. The chain couples TRBV20-1 to TRBJ2-7; no firm D call. Germline V gene sequence: CDR1 DFQATT, CDR2 SNEGSKA (reference sequence). The CDR3 spans 11 residues. V was pared by 3 bases and J by 0 bases, with 3 bases between. CDR3 sequence reads: CSARISYEQYF. In DNA, the CDR3 is TGCAGTGCTAGGATCTCCTACGAGCAGTACTTC.

The gene calls are TRBV20-1 and TRBJ2-7, with 7 bases matching TRBD1. After removal of 1 base from V and 2 bases from J, the junction contained 5 bases not matched to a gene. CDR3 length: 14 amino acids. Germline CDR1 is DFQATT and CDR2 is SNEGSKA (reference sequence). CDR3 region: CSARVDGQAYEQYF. The CDR3 nucleotides read TGCAGTGCTAGAGTCGACGGACAGGCCTACGAGCAGTACTTC.

The V and J genes are TRBV28 and TRBJ2-1; D may be TRBD1 (7 bases). This CDR3 region has 18 residues. Per germline, CDR1 MDHEN and CDR2 SYDVKM. Between the trimmed V and J ends, which lost 2 bases and 1 base, there was a span of 18 bases. The CDR3 nucleotides are TGTGCCAGCAGTTTACTCAACAGGGGACTCATATCCTACAATGAGCAGTTCTTC. It translates to CASSLLNRGLISYNEQFF.

The gene calls are TRBV28 and TRBJ2-1; 7 bases align to TRBD2. J gave up 8 bases and V 3 bases, and 22 bases lay outside the gene matches. Germline loops: CDR1 MDHEN, CDR2 SYDVKM. The CDR3 is made up of 19 amino acids. CDR3 region: CASSLFGWGEGNVGYEQFF. For the CDR3, the DNA is TGTGCCAGCAGTTTGTTTGGATGGGGGGAGGGTAACGTGGGGTATGAGCAGTTCTTC.

This clonotype has just a few counts. The chain is built from TRBV6-6 and TRBJ2-1; 12 bases match TRBD2. This CDR3 is 13 amino acids long. Germline assignment: CDR1 MNHNY and CDR2 SVGAGI (reference sequence). Trimming removed 8 bases from V and 8 bases from J; junction bases left unmatched: 4. Here the CDR3 reads CASSSGREDEQFF. CDR3 DNA sequence: TGTGCCAGCTCTAGCGGGAGGGAGGATGAGCAGTTCTTC.

The CDR3 is CATSSTGRNTEAFF. The CDR3 coding sequence is TGTGCCACCAGCAGCACAGGGCGGAACACTGAAGCTTTCTTT. This chain uses TRBV15 with TRBJ1-1; the D gene is possibly TRBD1 (6 bases). Germline V gene lookup returns CDR1 LNHNV and CDR2 YYDKDF (reference sequence). Deletions cut 3 bases from V and 1 base from J, with 9 bases between. The CDR3 extends over 14 amino acids.

The J gene is TRBJ2-7, the V gene TRBV3-1, with D perhaps matching TRBD1 or TRBD2 (5 bases each). Germline assignment: CDR1 LGHDT and CDR2 YNNKEL (reference sequence). With 1 base removed from V and 8 bases from J, the gap between germline ends came to 12 bases. The CDR3 is 13 amino acids. The CDR3 is CASSQGDGGKQYF. CDR3 in DNA: TGTGCCAGCAGCCAAGGGGACGGCGGCAAGCAGTACTTC.

This clonotype was counted only a few times. The chain uses TRBV7-2 and TRBJ2-6, with D possibly being TRBD1 (5 bases). Trimming left V 4 bases short and J 11 bases short, with 12 bases between. The CDR3 is 13 residues long. Germline CDR1 SGHTA, CDR2 FQGNSA. CDR3 nucleotide sequence: TGTGCCAGCAGCTCGCGACAGACCCACGTCCTGACTTTC. Translated: CASSSRQTHVLTF.

The J gene is TRBJ2-5, the V gene TRBV11-2, with D uncertain. Trimming took 0 bases from V and 4 from J, leaving 9 bases between them. This CDR3 has 14 amino acids. Germline V gene data show CDR1 as SGHAT and CDR2 as FQNNGV. The CDR3 DNA follows: TGTGCCAGCAGCTTAGATTCGAGTGGAGAGACCCAGTACTTC. Residues: CASSLDSSGETQYF. Combining the CDR3 with reference TRBV11-2 and TRBJ2-5 gives the whole variable domain EAGVAQSPRYKIIEKRQSVAFWCNPISGHATLYWYQQILGQGPKLLIQFQNNGVVDDSQLPKDRFSAERLKGVDSTLKIQPAKLEDSAVYLCASSLDSSGETQYFGPGTRLLVL.

The chain carries TRBV7-9 and TRBJ1-4, with a tentative D call TRBD1 (5 bases). Trimming removed 2 bases from V and 7 bases from J, with 11 bases in between. Germline-derived CDR1 and CDR2 are SEHNR and FQNEAQ (reference sequence). The CDR3 spans 14 residues. In DNA, the CDR3 is TGTGCCAGCAGCTTACAGGGAAAAGTTGAAAAACTGTTTTTT. This sequence encodes CASSLQGKVEKLFF.

In this sample, this clonotype turned up many times. This sequence joins TRBV12-3 or TRBV12-4 and TRBJ2-3; D is ambiguous. V was pared by 7 bases and J by 0 bases, with 8 bases between. The CDR3 loop spans 13 amino acids. In nucleotides, the CDR3 is TGTGCCAGCACAGAAACTAGCACAGATACGCAGTATTTT. Its protein product is CASTETSTDTQYF.

This chain joins TRBV15 and TRBJ2-3; 12 bases line up with TRBD2. The V segment lost 0 bases and the J segment 1 base; nucleotides outside the gene matches: 2. The length of the CDR3 is 17 residues. Germline-derived CDR1 and CDR2 are LNHNV and YYDKDF (reference sequence). CDR3: CATSRETSGRGTDTQYF. CDR3 sequence (DNA): TGTGCCACCAGCAGAGAGACTAGCGGGAGAGGCACAGATACGCAGTATTTT.

The table lists this clonotype with a few counts. The chain uses TRBV7-2 and TRBJ1-3, with 7 bases lining up with TRBD1. Germline values: CDR1 SGHTA, CDR2 FQGNSA. V lost 5 bases to trimming and J lost 4 bases; unmatched junction nucleotides: 8. The CDR3 extends over 15 amino acids. The CDR3 DNA reads as TGTGCCAGCAGCGAACACGGGACAGTCGGAAACACCATATATTTT. This translates into CASSEHGTVGNTIYF.

This chain joins TRBV5-1 and TRBJ1-5; perhaps TRBD1 as D (5 bases). V was clipped by 4 bases and J by 4 bases, with 12 bases between them. The CDR3 runs 14 residues. CDR1 SGHRS and CDR2 YFSETQ come from the germline V gene. The CDR3 region is CASSAGAENQPQHF. The CDR3 DNA reads TGCGCCAGCAGCGCCGGGGCGGAAAATCAGCCCCAGCATTTT.

The chain links TRBV20-1 to TRBJ2-3; D might be TRBD2 (5 bases). The V and J ends lost 2 bases and 3 bases respectively, with 12 bases between them. Germline values: CDR1 DFQATT, CDR2 SNEGSKA (reference sequence). The CDR3 totals 14 residues. The CDR3 sequence: CSARSTTGTDTQYF. As DNA, the CDR3 is TGCAGTGCTAGAAGTACTACGGGAACAGATACGCAGTATTTT.

This clonotype turned up a few times. J is TRBJ2-7 and V is TRBV6-1; either TRBD1 or TRBD2 may supply D (5 bases each). The CDR3 runs to 13 residues. Germline V gene lookup returns CDR1 MNHNS and CDR2 SASEGT. V was clipped by 2 bases and J by 7 bases, with 12 bases between them. The chain's CDR3 is CASSEPGSREQYF. For the CDR3, the DNA is TGTGCCAGCAGTGAACCAGGGAGTAGAGAGCAGTACTTC.

This clonotype has just a few counts. The V and J genes are TRBV4-2 and TRBJ2-3; D is ambiguous. V lost 2 bases, J lost 1 base, and 4 bases lay in between. The CDR3 runs to 13 residues. Germline V gene sequence: CDR1 LGHNA, CDR2 YNFKEQ. Written as DNA, the CDR3 is TGTGCCAGCAGCCAACAGCGCACAGATACGCAGTATTTT. Amino acids: CASSQQRTDTQYF.

The J gene is TRBJ2-5, the V gene TRBV20-1; a possible D gene is TRBD1 (6 bases). CDR1 is DFQATT, CDR2 SNEGSKA, per germline (reference sequence). This CDR3 has 17 amino acids. V was pared by 0 bases and J by 2 bases, with 19 bases between. The CDR3, as DNA: TGCAGTGCTAGAGAAGATTGGGGACATAGGGGTCAAGAGACCCAGTACTTC. Translation gives CSAREDWGHRGQETQYF.

The V gene is TRBV4-3, the J gene TRBJ2-1; 14 bases line up with TRBD2. The CDR3 covers 15 residues. Germline CDR1 LGHNA, CDR2 YSLEER. V lost 4 bases, J lost 12 bases, and 8 bases stayed unmatched. DNA of the CDR3: TGCGCCAGCAGCCCCCGACTAGCGGGAGGGCTTCCGCAGTTCTTC. This encodes CASSPRLAGGLPQFF.

The rearrangement links TRBV29-1 to TRBJ2-7; 7 nucleotides match TRBD2. V was pared by 7 bases and J by 2 bases, with 5 bases of the junction left unmatched. Germline values: CDR1 SQVTM, CDR2 ANQGSEA. The CDR3 runs 12 residues. The CDR3 DNA sequence: TGCAGCGGGAACCGGGAGGCCTACGAGCAGTACTTC. Its translation: CSGNREAYEQYF.

This chain connects TRBV30 to TRBJ1-1, with D unclear. Germline CDR1 reads GTSNPN; CDR2 reads SVGIG (reference sequence). Trimming removed 0 bases from V and 5 bases from J, with 10 bases in between. The CDR3 runs 13 residues. The CDR3 DNA follows: TGTGCCTGGAGTGTACACGTGCGGACTGAAGCTTTCTTT. Translated: CAWSVHVRTEAFF.

This clonotype was counted between two and nine times. The chain joins TRBV6-2 or TRBV6-3 to TRBJ2-7; 12 bases map to TRBD2. Trimming cost V 5 bases and J 3 bases; bases outside gene matches: 11. Germline CDR1 is MNHEY and CDR2 is SVGEGT. CDR3 size: 17 residues. The CDR3 sequence is CASSETSGGGRYYEQYF. The CDR3 region has the DNA TGTGCCAGCAGTGAGACTAGCGGGGGTGGTCGCTACTACGAGCAGTACTTC.

The V gene is TRBV29-1, the J gene TRBJ2-7; D not resolved. The CDR3 is 10 amino acids. Between the trimmed V and J ends, which lost 3 bases and 8 bases, there was a span of 8 bases. CDR1 is SQVTM, CDR2 ANQGSEA, per germline. The CDR3 spells CSVDAGKQYF. DNA for the CDR3: TGCAGCGTTGATGCTGGGAAGCAGTACTTC.

V usage is TRBV7-9 and J usage is TRBJ1-4, with 7 bases that match TRBD1. The CDR3 has 15 residues. Germline V gives CDR1 SEHNR, CDR2 FQNEAQ (reference sequence). The V gene end was trimmed by 2 bases and the J gene end by 4 bases; junction bases not matched to a gene: 4. DNA for the CDR3: TGTGCCAGCAGCTTACGGGACAGAAATAATGAAAAACTGTTTTTT. This gives the protein CASSLRDRNNEKLFF.

The sample holds a few counts of this clonotype. V and J are TRBV7-2 and TRBJ2-3; 13 bases agree with TRBD2. The CDR3 length is 14 residues. The trim removed 7 bases at V and 8 bases at J, leaving 6 bases unmatched. Germline V gene sequence: CDR1 SGHTA, CDR2 FQGNSA. CDR3 bases: TGTGCCAGCAAAGGGACTAGCGGGGTCGGTACGCAGTATTTT. It yields the protein CASKGTSGVGTQYF.

This clonotype was counted between two and nine times. V usage is TRBV20-1 and J usage is TRBJ1-6, with TRBD1 as a possible D gene (6 bases). The CDR3 has 13 amino acids. CDR1 and CDR2 from the germline V gene are DFQATT and SNEGSKA (reference sequence). This chain's CDR3 is CSAQGSYNSPLHF. The CDR3 DNA sequence: TGCAGCGCACAGGGCTCCTATAATTCACCCCTCCACTTT.

This clonotype came up a few times. The rearrangement uses TRBV10-3 and TRBJ2-5; 11 positions agree with TRBD1. The germline gives CDR1 ENHRY, CDR2 SYGVKD. V shed 5 bases, J shed 4 bases, and the junction held 6 bases outside the gene matches. CDR3 length equals 15 residues. The CDR3 DNA reads as TGTGCCATCAGTACGGGACAGGGGGTAGGAGAGACCCAGTACTTC. It specifies CAISTGQGVGETQYF.

The gene calls are TRBV5-1 and TRBJ2-3; TRBD2 agrees at 9 bases. Germline loops: CDR1 SGHRS, CDR2 YFSETQ. The CDR3 contains 17 residues. J lost 5 bases, V lost 4 bases, and 14 bases had no gene match. CDR3 protein: CASSLSGGGGGRDTQYF. The CDR3 nucleotides read TGCGCCAGCAGCCTAAGTGGTGGCGGGGGGGGCCGAGATACGCAGTATTTT.